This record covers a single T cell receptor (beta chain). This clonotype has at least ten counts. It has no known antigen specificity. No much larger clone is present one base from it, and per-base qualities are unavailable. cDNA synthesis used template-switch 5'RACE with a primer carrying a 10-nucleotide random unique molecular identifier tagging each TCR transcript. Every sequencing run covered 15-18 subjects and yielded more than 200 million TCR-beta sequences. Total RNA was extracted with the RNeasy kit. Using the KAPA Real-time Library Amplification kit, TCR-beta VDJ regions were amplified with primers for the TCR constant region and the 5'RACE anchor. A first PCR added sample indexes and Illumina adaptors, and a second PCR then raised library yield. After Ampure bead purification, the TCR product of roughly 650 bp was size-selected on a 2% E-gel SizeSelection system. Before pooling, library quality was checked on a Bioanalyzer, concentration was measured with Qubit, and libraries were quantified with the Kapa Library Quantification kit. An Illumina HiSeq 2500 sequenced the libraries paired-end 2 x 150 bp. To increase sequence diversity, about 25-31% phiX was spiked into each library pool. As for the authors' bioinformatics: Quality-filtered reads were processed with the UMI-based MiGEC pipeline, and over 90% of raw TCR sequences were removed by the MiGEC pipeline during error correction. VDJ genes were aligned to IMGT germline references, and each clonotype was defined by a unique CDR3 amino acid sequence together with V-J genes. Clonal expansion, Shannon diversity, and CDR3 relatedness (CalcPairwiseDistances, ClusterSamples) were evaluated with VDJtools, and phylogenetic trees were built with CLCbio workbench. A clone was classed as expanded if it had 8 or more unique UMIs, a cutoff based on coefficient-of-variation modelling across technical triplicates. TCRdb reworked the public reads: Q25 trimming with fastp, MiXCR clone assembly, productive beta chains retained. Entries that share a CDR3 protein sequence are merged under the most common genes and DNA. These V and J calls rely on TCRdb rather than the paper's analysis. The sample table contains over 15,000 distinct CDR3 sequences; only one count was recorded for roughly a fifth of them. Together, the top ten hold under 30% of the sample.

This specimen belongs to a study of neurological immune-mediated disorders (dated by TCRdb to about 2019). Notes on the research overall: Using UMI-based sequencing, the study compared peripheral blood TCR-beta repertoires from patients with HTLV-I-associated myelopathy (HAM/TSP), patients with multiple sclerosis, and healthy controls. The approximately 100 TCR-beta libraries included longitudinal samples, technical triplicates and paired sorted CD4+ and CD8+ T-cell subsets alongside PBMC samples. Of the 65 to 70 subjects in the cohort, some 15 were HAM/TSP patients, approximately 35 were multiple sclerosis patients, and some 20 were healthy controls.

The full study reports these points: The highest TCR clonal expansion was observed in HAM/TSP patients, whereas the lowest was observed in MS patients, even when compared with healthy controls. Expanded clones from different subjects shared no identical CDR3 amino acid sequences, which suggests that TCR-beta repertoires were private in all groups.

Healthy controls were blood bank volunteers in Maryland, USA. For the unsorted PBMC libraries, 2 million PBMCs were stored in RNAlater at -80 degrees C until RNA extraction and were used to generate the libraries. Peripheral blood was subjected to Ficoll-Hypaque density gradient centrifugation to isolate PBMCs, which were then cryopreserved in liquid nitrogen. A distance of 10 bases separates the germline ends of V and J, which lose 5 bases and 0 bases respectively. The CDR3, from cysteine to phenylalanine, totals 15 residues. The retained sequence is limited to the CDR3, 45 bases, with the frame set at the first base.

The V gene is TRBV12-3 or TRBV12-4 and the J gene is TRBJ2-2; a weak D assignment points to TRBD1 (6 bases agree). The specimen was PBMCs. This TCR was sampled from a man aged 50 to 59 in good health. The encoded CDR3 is CASSTRQANTGELFF. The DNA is TGTGCCAGCAGTACAAGACAGGCGAACACCGGGGAGCTGTTTTTT.